The next 32 T cell receptor beta chains were all read from a single sample in a study of blood T cell repertoires in COVID-19 (dated by TCRdb to the early 2020s). The receptor library was made with the immunoSEQ multiplex PCR assay. This immuneACCESS table, as held by TCRdb, lists in-frame sequences with V and J called but not all clones. Of the missing ones, under half trace to an unresolved V gene in checked studies; the others have no known cause. The sample contains 120,000 or so clones, roughly 90% of them found a single time. The ten largest clones represent roughly 7.6% of the sample. Material for sequencing was peripheral blood. The receptors stem from a man in his fifties or sixties with acute or convalescent COVID-19.

This clone was recorded only once. The chain links TRBV19 to TRBJ1-5; 8 bases fit TRBD1. The V segment lost 5 bases and the J segment 2 bases; nucleotides outside the gene matches: 5. This CDR3 contains 15 residues. In germline, CDR1 is LNHDA, CDR2 SQIVND (reference sequence). The CDR3 DNA reads TGTGCCAGTAGTTCTGGGACAGGAGGCAATCAGCCCCAGCATTTT. It translates to CASSSGTGGNQPQHF.

The rearrangement joins TRBV3-1 (or the pseudogene TRBV3-2) to TRBJ2-5; weak D call: TRBD2 (7 bases). V lost 0 bases and J 4 bases, leaving 18 bases between the germline ends. The CDR3 covers 17 residues. The germline gives CDR1 LGHDT, CDR2 YNNKEL (reference sequence). The CDR3, as DNA: TGTGCCAGCAGCCAAGAGGGACAAGCGGGGCTGCTAGAGACCCAGTACTTC. This encodes CASSQEGQAGLLETQYF.

The CDR3 sequence is CASSPRTSGQETQYF. As DNA, the CDR3 is TGCGCCAGCAGCCCCCGGACTAGCGGCCAAGAGACCCAGTACTTC. The chain couples TRBV4-1 to TRBJ2-5; 10 nucleotides agree with TRBD2. This CDR3 is 15 amino acids long. Trimming at V came to 4 bases and at J to 1 base, leaving 3 bases not matched to a gene. Germline values: CDR1 MGHRA, CDR2 YSYEKL.

The table lists this clone with a count of one. This chain uses TRBV13 with TRBJ1-4; D may be TRBD1 (6 bases). Germline V gene lookup returns CDR1 PRHDT and CDR2 FYEKMQ (reference sequence). Trimming removed 0 bases at V and 6 bases at J, with 11 bases between. The CDR3 sequence is 15 residues long. As DNA, the CDR3 is TGTGCCAGCAGCTTAGGCCTCGGGACACATGAAAAACTGTTTTTT. This codes for CASSLGLGTHEKLFF.

V usage is TRBV19 and J usage is TRBJ2-3; a possible D gene is TRBD2 (5 bases). V was pared by 4 bases and J by 5 bases, with 13 bases between. The CDR3 extends over 14 amino acids. Germline-derived CDR1 and CDR2 are LNHDA and SQIVND (reference sequence). The CDR3 bases are TGTGCCAGTAGTACGAGGACTGGGAAAGATACGCAGTATTTT. This codes for CASSTRTGKDTQYF.

V and J are TRBV11-2 and TRBJ2-7; D call uncertain. From germline, CDR1 is SGHAT and CDR2 FQNNGV. With 5 bases removed from V and 3 bases from J, the gap between germline ends came to 5 bases. The CDR3 runs to 11 residues. The CDR3 loop reads CASSHSYEQYF. In DNA, the CDR3 is TGTGCCAGCAGCCATAGCTACGAGCAGTACTTC.

The gene calls are TRBV5-1 and TRBJ2-1, with TRBD2 matching 9 bases. Trimming took 2 bases from V and 5 from J; bases not matched to a gene: 5. The CDR3 is 15 residues long. Germline V gives CDR1 SGHRS, CDR2 YFSETQ. The CDR3 sequence is CASSFIAGVNNEQFF. Written as DNA, the CDR3 is TGCGCCAGCAGCTTTATAGCGGGAGTGAACAATGAGCAGTTCTTC.

The gene calls are TRBV19 and TRBJ1-2; D might be TRBD1 (5 bases). The CDR3 has 14 residues. V lost 1 base to trimming and J lost 4 bases, with 10 bases between them. Germline V lookup: CDR1 LNHDA, CDR2 SQIVND (reference sequence). CDR3 coding DNA: TGTGCCAGTAGTATAGCCCGCCAGGGCTATGGCTACACCTTC. It yields the protein CASSIARQGYGYTF.

This chain joins TRBV7-2 and TRBJ2-3, with 9 bases identical to TRBD2. Germline V lookup: CDR1 SGHTA, CDR2 FQGNSA. CDR3 size: 18 residues. V dropped 1 base and J dropped 2; count of bases not matched to a gene: 10. The CDR3 nucleotides read TGTGCCAGCAGCTTAGGGGGACTAGCCGAATCCATCACAGATACGCAGTATTTT. As protein: CASSLGGLAESITDTQYF.

This chain joins TRBV5-4 and TRBJ2-1; TRBD2 aligns across 8 bases. The CDR3 length is 16 residues. V was pared by 6 bases and J by 9 bases, with 17 bases of the junction left unmatched. CDR1 is SGHNT and CDR2 is YYREEE in the germline V gene (reference sequence). CDR3 sequence reads: CASTPSGSGRRGEQFF. CDR3 nucleotide sequence: TGTGCCAGCACCCCAAGCGGGAGCGGGAGAAGGGGTGAGCAGTTCTTC.

This chain connects TRBV5-1 to TRBJ1-4; 9 nucleotides match TRBD1. Germline CDR1 and CDR2: SGHRS and YFSETQ. The CDR3 spans 17 residues. V shed 0 bases and J 2 bases; nucleotides not matched to a gene: 5. The CDR3 reads CASSLVGTGPTNEKLFF. CDR3 nucleotide sequence: TGCGCCAGCAGCTTGGTAGGGACAGGGCCCACTAATGAAAAACTGTTTTTT.

This clone was counted between two and nine times. The V and J genes are TRBV5-4 and TRBJ1-2; 10 bases align to TRBD1. V was clipped by 4 bases and J by 5 bases; unmatched bases: 2. CDR1 is SGHNT and CDR2 is YYREEE in the germline V gene (reference sequence). The CDR3 loop spans 13 amino acids. CDR3 sequence: CASSRDRGYGYTF. CDR3 sequence (DNA): TGTGCCAGCAGCCGGGACAGGGGTTATGGCTACACCTTC.

The chain combines TRBV7-9 with TRBJ2-6; D is ambiguous. The germline V gene has CDR1 SEHNR and CDR2 FQNEAQ (reference sequence). With 0 bases removed from V and 0 bases from J, the gap between germline ends came to 6 bases. CDR3 length: 16 residues. The CDR3 protein is CASSLASFSGANVLTF. The CDR3 DNA reads as TGTGCCAGCAGCTTAGCCAGTTTCTCTGGGGCCAACGTCCTGACTTTC.

V and J are TRBV5-4 and TRBJ2-7; tentative D call: TRBD2 (5 bases). Germline V gene data show CDR1 as SGHNT and CDR2 as YYREEE (reference sequence). V lost 2 bases and J lost 6, with 18 bases in between. This CDR3 contains 15 residues. The CDR3 coding sequence is TGTGCCAGCAGCTTTGTTCGGGGTGAGATCCGCGAGCAGTACTTC. Protein sequence: CASSFVRGEIREQYF.

The chain couples TRBV6-1 to TRBJ1-1; D not resolved. The CDR3 has 15 amino acids. Trimming removed 2 bases from V and 1 base from J, with 11 bases in between. The V gene's germline CDR1 is MNHNS and CDR2 SASEGT. CDR3 DNA sequence: TGTGCCAGCAGTGAACTAGGAGGGTCGAACACTGAAGCTTTCTTT. It yields the protein CASSELGGSNTEAFF.

V usage is TRBV6-6 and J usage is TRBJ2-7, with 11 positions matching TRBD2. CDR1 MNHNY and CDR2 SVGAGI come from the germline V gene (reference sequence). After removal of 5 bases from V and 7 bases from J, the junction contained 16 bases not matched to a gene. The CDR3 extends over 17 amino acids. This chain's CDR3 is CASSPRGTSGPVGEQYF. CDR3 DNA sequence: TGTGCCAGCAGTCCAAGGGGGACTAGCGGCCCGGTAGGGGAGCAGTACTTC.

The chain recombines TRBV14 with TRBJ1-6; D is possibly TRBD1 (6 bases). This CDR3 is 15 amino acids long. Germline CDR1 and CDR2: SGHDN and FVKESK. The V gene lost 6 bases and the J gene lost 7 bases, with 16 bases spanning the gap. This chain's CDR3 is CASSVKSGVNSPLHF. DNA for the CDR3: TGTGCCAGCAGTGTAAAATCAGGGGTGAATTCACCCCTCCACTTT.

The chain has TRBV5-1 and TRBJ1-1, with a tentative D call TRBD1 (5 bases). The CDR3 length is 19 residues. V was pared by 1 base and J by 0 bases, with 22 bases between. CDR1 and CDR2 (germline): SGHRS, YFSETQ. CDR3 region: CASSLMLGGTGSMNTEAFF. The CDR3 nucleotides read TGCGCCAGCAGCTTGATGTTGGGTGGTACAGGATCCATGAACACTGAAGCTTTCTTT.

To note about this clone: This specimen includes other DNA sequences encoding the same CDR3. The chain joins TRBV28 to TRBJ2-3; 10 bases map to TRBD2. The CDR3 covers 14 residues. Germline V gives CDR1 MDHEN, CDR2 SYDVKM. V gave up 8 bases and J gave up 0 bases; unmatched junction bases: 2. The CDR3 nucleotides are TGTGCCAGCCAGACTAGCGGGAGCACAGATACGCAGTATTTT. This gives the protein CASQTSGSTDTQYF.

V usage is TRBV9 and J usage is TRBJ2-7; tentative D call: TRBD2 (5 bases). The V gene lost 0 bases and the J gene lost 6 bases, with 10 bases spanning the gap. Germline V gene data show CDR1 as SGDLS and CDR2 as YYNGEE. The CDR3 is made up of 13 amino acids. The CDR3 loop reads CASSVAPGSEQYF. CDR3 coding DNA: TGTGCCAGCAGCGTAGCTCCGGGAAGCGAGCAGTACTTC.

The chain links TRBV6-1 to TRBJ2-1; TRBD2 agrees at 12 bases. This CDR3 region has 16 residues. V lost 4 bases to trimming and J lost 8 bases; unmatched junction nucleotides: 9. Germline CDR1 reads MNHNS; CDR2 reads SASEGT. CDR3 coding DNA: TGTGCCAGCAGTGCACTAGCGGGAGGAATCGGCGATGAGCAGTTCTTC. This gives the protein CASSALAGGIGDEQFF.

Only one count was recorded for this clone. The chain combines TRBV7-2 with TRBJ1-6, with 9 bases aligning to TRBD1. The CDR3 runs 17 residues. The germline V gene encodes CDR1 SGHTA and CDR2 FQGNSA. J lost 1 base, V lost 5 bases, and 6 bases had no gene match. The CDR3 loop reads CASSTPGQGSYNSPLHF. CDR3 DNA: TGTGCCAGCAGCACGCCGGGACAGGGATCCTATAATTCACCCCTCCACTTT.

The chain is built from TRBV11-3 and TRBJ2-3; 8 bases line up with TRBD2. Germline values: CDR1 SGHNT, CDR2 YENEEA. The CDR3 sequence is 13 residues long. V was clipped by 10 bases and J by 4 bases; unmatched bases: 7. The CDR3 reads CATTGTRADTQYF. As DNA, the CDR3 is TGTGCCACAACCGGGACTAGGGCAGATACGCAGTATTTT.

The chain joins TRBV4-3 to TRBJ2-5; tentative D call: TRBD2 (6 bases). This CDR3 is 14 amino acids long. The V end was cut by 1 base, the J end by 6 bases, with 12 bases between. The germline gives CDR1 LGHNA, CDR2 YSLEER. CDR3 in DNA: TGCGCCAGCAGCCAAGGATGGGGGGTACAGACCCAGTACTTC. It codes for CASSQGWGVQTQYF.

The chain combines TRBV4-3 with TRBJ2-7, with 9 bases fitting TRBD2. The ends lost 3 bases at V and 3 bases at J; junction bases unmatched: 9. Looked up from germline, CDR1 is LGHNA and CDR2 is YSLEER. The CDR3 consists of 16 residues. The CDR3 DNA reads as TGCGCCAGCAGCCAGGTAGAGCGGGAGGAGGACTACGAGCAGTACTTC. Its translation: CASSQVEREEDYEQYF.

This sequence joins TRBV11-2 and TRBJ1-1; D possibly corresponds to TRBD1 (5 bases). V was trimmed by 0 bases and J by 1 base, leaving 21 bases between them. The CDR3 length is 19 residues. CDR1 SGHAT and CDR2 FQNNGV come from the germline V gene. This chain's CDR3 is CASSLEGLYAPGRNTEAFF. The DNA of the CDR3 is TGTGCCAGCAGCTTAGAGGGACTCTACGCTCCAGGAAGGAACACTGAAGCTTTCTTT.

This clone was recorded once. This chain joins TRBV19 and TRBJ1-1; TRBD1 agrees at 8 bases. V was clipped by 5 bases and J by 5 bases; unmatched bases: 4. Looked up from germline, CDR1 is LNHDA and CDR2 is SQIVND (reference sequence). The CDR3 contains 13 residues. CDR3 region: CASSLTGGTEAFF. CDR3 coding DNA: TGTGCCAGTAGTCTTACAGGGGGAACTGAAGCTTTCTTT.

This CDR3 reads CASSEFGQFDQPQHF. The CDR3 DNA follows: TGCGCCAGCAGTGAGTTTGGGCAGTTCGACCAGCCCCAGCATTTT. V usage is TRBV10-2 and J usage is TRBJ1-5, with D unresolved. In germline, CDR1 is WSHSY, CDR2 SAAADI. The CDR3 sequence is 15 residues long. Trimming removed 1 base from V and 7 bases from J, with 14 bases in between.

This sequence joins TRBV4-3 and TRBJ1-4; D perhaps matches TRBD1 (5 bases). The germline V gene encodes CDR1 LGHNA and CDR2 YSLEER. Trimming pared 0 bases from V and 6 bases from J, leaving 14 bases between. The CDR3 spans 16 residues. The CDR3 DNA reads as TGCGCCAGCAGCCAAGATCGGGGGGGGACGGATGAAAAACTGTTTTTT. Translated, it gives CASSQDRGGTDEKLFF.

The chain uses TRBV30 and TRBJ1-6, with 7 bases matching TRBD1. Germline V lookup: CDR1 GTSNPN, CDR2 SVGIG (reference sequence). The CDR3 covers 13 residues. Losses at the gene ends were 3 bases for V and 7 bases for J; bases not matched to a gene: 3. The CDR3 bases are TGTGCCTGGAGCAACAGGGGAAATTCACCCCTCCACTTT. As protein: CAWSNRGNSPLHF.

The chain joins TRBV24-1 to TRBJ2-1, with D possibly matching TRBD2 (6 bases). V was trimmed by 5 bases and J by 1 base, leaving 14 bases between them. Germline-derived CDR1 and CDR2 are KGHDR and SFDVKD. The CDR3 totals 16 residues. The CDR3 DNA is TGTGCCACCAGTGGGGGCGGGGCTGGGTCCTACAATGAGCAGTTCTTC. Encoded protein: CATSGGGAGSYNEQFF.

The rearrangement joins TRBV10-3 to TRBJ1-1; 10 nucleotides align to TRBD1. CDR1 is ENHRY and CDR2 is SYGVKD in the germline V gene. With V trimmed by 9 bases and J by 5 bases, 12 bases remained unmatched. This CDR3 has 15 residues. The CDR3 bases are TGTGCCATAAACCCGGGACAGGGGTCGGGGACTGAAGCTTTCTTT. This translates into CAINPGQGSGTEAFF.